Each of the 7 T cell receptor beta chains below was sequenced from the same sample in a study of blood T cell repertoires in COVID-19. Method: immunoSEQ multiplex PCR; TCRdb's copy keeps in-frame clones and lacks some. The table has around 100,000 clones, roughly 84% seen once. The sequenced material came from peripheral blood. Every receptor here comes from a human donor in a cohort sampled during active COVID-19.

The chain is built from TRBV7-9 and TRBJ2-4; 9 bases align to TRBD2. Germline values: CDR1 SEHNR, CDR2 FQNEAQ (reference sequence). The V and J ends lost 3 bases and 8 bases, in that order; junction bases with no gene match: 17. This CDR3 spans 18 amino acids. The CDR3 is CASSFAGGRRGGRDIQYF. The CDR3 DNA sequence: TGTGCCAGCAGCTTCGCGGGGGGTCGGCGGGGGGGCCGGGACATTCAGTACTTC.

J is TRBJ1-2 and V is TRBV29-1; possible D gene TRBD1, 5 bases. The CDR3 loop spans 11 amino acids. Trimming took 8 bases from V and 8 from J, leaving 15 bases between them. In germline, CDR1 is SQVTM, CDR2 ANQGSEA. The CDR3, as DNA: TGCAGCCCTTCGGAGGGGTGGGGCTACACCTTC. Protein product: CSPSEGWGYTF.

This clone was detected only once. The rearrangement joins TRBV7-9 to TRBJ2-7; the D gene is possibly TRBD1 (6 bases). V lost 3 bases to trimming and J lost 2 bases, with 8 bases between them. The CDR3 loop spans 13 amino acids. From germline, CDR1 is SEHNR and CDR2 FQNEAQ (reference sequence). The CDR3 here is CASSFSGAYEQYF. CDR3 nucleotide sequence: TGTGCCAGCAGCTTTTCAGGGGCCTACGAGCAGTACTTC.

The V gene is TRBV6-5, the J gene TRBJ2-1; 9 nucleotides match TRBD2. The germline CDR1 and CDR2 sequences are MNHEY and SVGAGI. This CDR3 has 15 residues. The J segment lost 9 bases and the V segment lost 5 bases, leaving 11 bases of the junction unmatched. The CDR3 region has the DNA TGTGCCAGCAGTCCCAGGACTAGCGTTCTAGGTGAGCAGTTCTTC. Its protein is CASSPRTSVLGEQFF.

The chain links TRBV7-2 to TRBJ2-7; TRBD1 matches at 9 bases. Germline trimming cut 3 bases from V and 4 bases from J; bases unmatched to any gene: 4. Per the germline V gene, CDR1 is SGHTA and CDR2 is FQGNSA. CDR3 length: 14 amino acids. The CDR3 loop reads CASSLVTGGYEQYF. DNA of the CDR3: TGTGCCAGCAGCTTGGTGACAGGGGGTTACGAGCAGTACTTC.

The CDR3 region has the DNA TGTGCCAGCAGTTTGGGAGTTGCCCAGTACTTC. Translation gives CASSLGVAQYF. The chain recombines TRBV12-3 or TRBV12-4 with TRBJ2-5, with D maybe TRBD2 (5 bases). CDR3 length: 11 amino acids. Trimming removed 3 bases from V and 9 bases from J, with 8 bases in between.

This clone was seen only once. The chain recombines TRBV24-1 with TRBJ2-1; a weak D match, TRBD2 (6 bases). The CDR3 is 15 residues long. V was cut by 2 bases and J by 6 bases, with 13 bases left in between. From germline, CDR1 is KGHDR and CDR2 SFDVKD. The CDR3 DNA sequence: TGTGCCACCAGTGATTCGGGGGAGACTATCAATGAGCAGTTCTTC. Translating it yields CATSDSGETINEQFF.